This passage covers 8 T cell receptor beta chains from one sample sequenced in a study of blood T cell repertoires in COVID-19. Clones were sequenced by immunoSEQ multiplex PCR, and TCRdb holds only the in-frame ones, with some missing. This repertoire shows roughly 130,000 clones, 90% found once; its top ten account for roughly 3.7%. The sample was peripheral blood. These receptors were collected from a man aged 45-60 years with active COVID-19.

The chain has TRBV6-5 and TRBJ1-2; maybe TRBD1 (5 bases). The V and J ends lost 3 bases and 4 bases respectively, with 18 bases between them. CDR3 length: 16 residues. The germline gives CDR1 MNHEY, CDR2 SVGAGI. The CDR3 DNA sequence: TGTGCCAGCAGTTATATCAGGACGGGGGGGACCTATGGCTACACCTTC. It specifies CASSYIRTGGTYGYTF.

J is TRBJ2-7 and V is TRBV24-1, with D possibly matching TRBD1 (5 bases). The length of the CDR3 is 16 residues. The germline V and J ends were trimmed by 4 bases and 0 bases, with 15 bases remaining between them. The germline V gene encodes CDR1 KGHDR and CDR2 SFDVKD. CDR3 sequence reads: CATSDRGHVSSYEQYF. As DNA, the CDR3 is TGTGCCACCAGTGACCGCGGACATGTGAGCTCCTACGAGCAGTACTTC.

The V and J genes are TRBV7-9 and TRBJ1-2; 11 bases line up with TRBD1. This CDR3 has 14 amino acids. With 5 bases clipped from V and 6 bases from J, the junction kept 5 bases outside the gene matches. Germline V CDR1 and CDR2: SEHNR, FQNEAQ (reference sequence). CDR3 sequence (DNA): TGTGCCAGCAGCCACCGGGACAGGGGGAATGGCTACACCTTC. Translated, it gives CASSHRDRGNGYTF.

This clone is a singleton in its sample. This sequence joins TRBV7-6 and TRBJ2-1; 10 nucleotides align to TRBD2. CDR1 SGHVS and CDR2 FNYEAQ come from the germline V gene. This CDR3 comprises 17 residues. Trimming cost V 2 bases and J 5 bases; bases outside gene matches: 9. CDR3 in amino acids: CASSLLAGDQGNNEQFF. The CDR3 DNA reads TGTGCCAGCAGCTTACTAGCGGGAGATCAGGGTAACAATGAGCAGTTCTTC.

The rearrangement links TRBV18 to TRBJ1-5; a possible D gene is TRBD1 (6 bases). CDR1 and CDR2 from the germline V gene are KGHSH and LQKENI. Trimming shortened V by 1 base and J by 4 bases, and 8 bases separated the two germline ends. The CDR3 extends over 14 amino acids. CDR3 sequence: CASSPQGENQPQHF. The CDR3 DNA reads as TGTGCCAGCTCACCACAGGGGGAAAATCAGCCCCAGCATTTT.

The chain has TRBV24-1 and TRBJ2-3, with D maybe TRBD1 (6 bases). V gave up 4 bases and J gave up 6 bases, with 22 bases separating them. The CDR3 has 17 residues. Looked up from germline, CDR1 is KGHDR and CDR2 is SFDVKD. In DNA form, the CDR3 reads TGTGCCACCAGTGAACCGCAGGGGCGGCCACAACATGATACGCAGTATTTT. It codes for CATSEPQGRPQHDTQYF.

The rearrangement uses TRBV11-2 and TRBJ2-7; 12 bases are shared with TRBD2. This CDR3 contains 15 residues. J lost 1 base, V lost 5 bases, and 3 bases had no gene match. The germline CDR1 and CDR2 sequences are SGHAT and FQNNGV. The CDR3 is CASSKTSGSSYEQYV. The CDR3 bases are TGTGCCAGCAGCAAGACTAGCGGGAGTTCCTACGAGCAGTACGTC.

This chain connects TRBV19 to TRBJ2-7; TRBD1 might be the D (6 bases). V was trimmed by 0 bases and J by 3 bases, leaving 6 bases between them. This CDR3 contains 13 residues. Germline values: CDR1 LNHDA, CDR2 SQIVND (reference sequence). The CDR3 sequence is CASSIDRGYEQYF. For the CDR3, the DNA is TGTGCCAGTAGTATAGACAGGGGCTACGAGCAGTACTTC.